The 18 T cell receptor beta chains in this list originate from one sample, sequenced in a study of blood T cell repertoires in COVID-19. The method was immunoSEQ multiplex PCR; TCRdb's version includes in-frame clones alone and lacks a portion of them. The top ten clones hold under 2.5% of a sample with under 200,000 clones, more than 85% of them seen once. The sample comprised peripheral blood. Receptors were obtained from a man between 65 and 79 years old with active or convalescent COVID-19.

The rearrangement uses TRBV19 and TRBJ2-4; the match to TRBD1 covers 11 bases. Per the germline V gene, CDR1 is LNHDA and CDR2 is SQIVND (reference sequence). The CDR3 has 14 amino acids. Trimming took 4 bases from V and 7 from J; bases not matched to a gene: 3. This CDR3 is CASSNRDRGNIQYF. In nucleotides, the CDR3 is TGTGCCAGTAGTAACCGGGACAGGGGGAACATTCAGTACTTC.

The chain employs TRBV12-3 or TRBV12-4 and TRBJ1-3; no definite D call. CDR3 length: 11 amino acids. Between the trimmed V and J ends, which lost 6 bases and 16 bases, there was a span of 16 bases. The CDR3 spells CASSPGRVGYF. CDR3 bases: TGTGCCAGCAGCCCCGGGAGGGTGGGGTATTTT.

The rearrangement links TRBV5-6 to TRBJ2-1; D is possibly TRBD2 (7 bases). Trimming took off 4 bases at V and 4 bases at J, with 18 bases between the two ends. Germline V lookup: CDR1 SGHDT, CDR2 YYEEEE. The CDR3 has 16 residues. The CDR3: CASSPLGGGNYNEQFF. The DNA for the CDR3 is TGTGCCAGCAGCCCCCTAGGGGGGGGCAATTACAATGAGCAGTTCTTC.

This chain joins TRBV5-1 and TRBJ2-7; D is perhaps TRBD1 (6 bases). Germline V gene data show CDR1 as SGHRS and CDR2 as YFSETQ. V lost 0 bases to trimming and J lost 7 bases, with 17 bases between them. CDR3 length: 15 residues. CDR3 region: CASSLDPGVKQEQYF. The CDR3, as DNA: TGCGCCAGCAGCTTGGACCCAGGGGTTAAACAAGAGCAGTACTTC.

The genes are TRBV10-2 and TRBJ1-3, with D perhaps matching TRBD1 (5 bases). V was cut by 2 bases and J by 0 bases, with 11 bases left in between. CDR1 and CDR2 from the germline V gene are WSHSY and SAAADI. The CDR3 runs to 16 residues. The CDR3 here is CASSEPEGPSGNTIYF. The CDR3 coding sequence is TGCGCCAGCAGTGAGCCGGAGGGACCCTCTGGAAACACCATATATTTT.

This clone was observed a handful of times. The CDR3 spells CASRTSGSYTGELFF. CDR3 DNA: TGTGCCAGTAGGACTAGCGGGAGTTACACCGGGGAGCTGTTTTTT. V usage is TRBV19 and J usage is TRBJ2-2; 12 nucleotides align to TRBD2. V dropped 6 bases and J dropped 3; count of bases not matched to a gene: 2. This CDR3 comprises 15 residues. Germline V gene data show CDR1 as LNHDA and CDR2 as SQIVND (reference sequence).

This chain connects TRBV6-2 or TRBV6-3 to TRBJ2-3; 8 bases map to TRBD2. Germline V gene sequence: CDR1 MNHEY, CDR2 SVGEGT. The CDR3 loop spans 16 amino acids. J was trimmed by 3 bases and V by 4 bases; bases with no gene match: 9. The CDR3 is CASSSVRGGATDTQYF. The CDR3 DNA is TGTGCCAGCAGTTCCGTACGGGGGGGCGCGACAGATACGCAGTATTTT.

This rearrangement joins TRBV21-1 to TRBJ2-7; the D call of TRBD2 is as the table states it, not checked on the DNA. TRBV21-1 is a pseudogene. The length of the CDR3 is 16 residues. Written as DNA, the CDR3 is TGTGCCAGCAGCAAAGGACTAGCGGGAGGGCCCCACGAGCAGTACTTC. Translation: CASSKGLAGGPHEQYF.

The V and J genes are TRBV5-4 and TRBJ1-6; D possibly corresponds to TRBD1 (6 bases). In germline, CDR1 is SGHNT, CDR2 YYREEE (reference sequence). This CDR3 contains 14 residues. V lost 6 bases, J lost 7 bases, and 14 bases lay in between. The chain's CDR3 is CASTQQGRNSPLHF. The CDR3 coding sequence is TGTGCCAGCACACAACAGGGACGCAATTCACCCCTCCACTTT.

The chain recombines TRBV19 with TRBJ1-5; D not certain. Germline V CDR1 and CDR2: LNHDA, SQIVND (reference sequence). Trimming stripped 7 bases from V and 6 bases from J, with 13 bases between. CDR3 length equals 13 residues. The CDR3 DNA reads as TGTGCCAGTAACCCCCTTGAGGGTCAGCCCCAGCATTTT. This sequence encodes CASNPLEGQPQHF.

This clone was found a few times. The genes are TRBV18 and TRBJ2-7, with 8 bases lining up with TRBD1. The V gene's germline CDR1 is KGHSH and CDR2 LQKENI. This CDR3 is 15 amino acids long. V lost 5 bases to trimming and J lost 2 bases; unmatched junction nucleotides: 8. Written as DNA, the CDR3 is TGTGCCAGCTCATCCGGACAGGGAGGAACCTACGAGCAGTACTTC. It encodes CASSSGQGGTYEQYF.

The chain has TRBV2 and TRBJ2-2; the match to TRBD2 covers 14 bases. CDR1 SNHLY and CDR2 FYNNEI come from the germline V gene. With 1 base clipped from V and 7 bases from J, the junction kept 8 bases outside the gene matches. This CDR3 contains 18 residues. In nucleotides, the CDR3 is TGTGCCAGCAGTGAAGAGACTAGCGGGAGGGCCCTCGGCGGGGAGCTGTTTTTT. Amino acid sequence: CASSEETSGRALGGELFF.

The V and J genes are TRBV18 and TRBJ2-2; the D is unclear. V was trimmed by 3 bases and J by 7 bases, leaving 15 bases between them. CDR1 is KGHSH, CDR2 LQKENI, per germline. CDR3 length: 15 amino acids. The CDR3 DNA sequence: TGTGCCAGCTCACCGGGCATTATAGTGAGCGGGGAGCTGTTTTTT. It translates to CASSPGIIVSGELFF. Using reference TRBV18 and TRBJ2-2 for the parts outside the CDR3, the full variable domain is NAGVMQNPRHLVRRRGQEARLRCSPMKGHSHVYWYRQLPEEGLKFMVYLQKENIIDESGMPKERFSAEFPKEGPSILRIQQVVRGDSAAYFCASSPGIIVSGELFFGEGSRLTVL.

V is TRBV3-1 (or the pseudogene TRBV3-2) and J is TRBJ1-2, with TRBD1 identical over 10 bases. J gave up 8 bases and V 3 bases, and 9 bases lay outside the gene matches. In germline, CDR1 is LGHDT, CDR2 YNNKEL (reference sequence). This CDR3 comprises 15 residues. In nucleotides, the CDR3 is TGTGCCAGCAGCCAGACCCTGACAGGGGGCGAGGGCTACACCTTC. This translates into CASSQTLTGGEGYTF.

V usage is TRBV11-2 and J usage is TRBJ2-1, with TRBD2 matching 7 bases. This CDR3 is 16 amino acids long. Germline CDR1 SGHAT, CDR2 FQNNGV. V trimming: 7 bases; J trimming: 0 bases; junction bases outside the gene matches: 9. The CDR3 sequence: CASTPRGVSSYNEQFF. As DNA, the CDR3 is TGTGCCAGCACCCCACGGGGGGTAAGCTCCTACAATGAGCAGTTCTTC. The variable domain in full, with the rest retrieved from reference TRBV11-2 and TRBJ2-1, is EAGVAQSPRYKIIEKRQSVAFWCNPISGHATLYWYQQILGQGPKLLIQFQNNGVVDDSQLPKDRFSAERLKGVDSTLKIQPAKLEDSAVYLCASTPRGVSSYNEQFFGPGTRLTVL.

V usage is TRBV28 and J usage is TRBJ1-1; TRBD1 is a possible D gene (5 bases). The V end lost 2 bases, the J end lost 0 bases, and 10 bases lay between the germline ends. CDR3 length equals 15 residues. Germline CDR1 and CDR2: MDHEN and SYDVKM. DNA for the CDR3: TGTGCCAGCAGTTTAGGAGGGGTTCTGAACACTGAAGCTTTCTTT. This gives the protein CASSLGGVLNTEAFF. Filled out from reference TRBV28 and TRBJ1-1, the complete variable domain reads DVKVTQSSRYLVKRTGEKVFLECVQDMDHENMFWYRQDPGLGLRLIYFSYDVKMKEKGDIPEGYSVSREKKERFSLILESASTNQTSMYLCASSLGGVLNTEAFFGQGTRLTVV.

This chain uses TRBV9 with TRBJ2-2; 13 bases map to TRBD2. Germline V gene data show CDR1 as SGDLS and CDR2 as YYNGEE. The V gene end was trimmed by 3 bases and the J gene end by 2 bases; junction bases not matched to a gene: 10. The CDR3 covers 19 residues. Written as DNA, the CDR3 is TGTGCCAGCAGCGCAGGATGGACTAGCGGGGGCCTCAACACCGGGGAGCTGTTTTTT. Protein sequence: CASSAGWTSGGLNTGELFF.

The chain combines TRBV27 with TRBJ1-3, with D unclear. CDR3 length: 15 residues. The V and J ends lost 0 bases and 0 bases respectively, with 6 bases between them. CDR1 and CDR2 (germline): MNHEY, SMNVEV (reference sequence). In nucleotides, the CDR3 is TGTGCCAGCAGTTTATCGCCAGACTCTGGAAACACCATATATTTT. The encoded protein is CASSLSPDSGNTIYF.